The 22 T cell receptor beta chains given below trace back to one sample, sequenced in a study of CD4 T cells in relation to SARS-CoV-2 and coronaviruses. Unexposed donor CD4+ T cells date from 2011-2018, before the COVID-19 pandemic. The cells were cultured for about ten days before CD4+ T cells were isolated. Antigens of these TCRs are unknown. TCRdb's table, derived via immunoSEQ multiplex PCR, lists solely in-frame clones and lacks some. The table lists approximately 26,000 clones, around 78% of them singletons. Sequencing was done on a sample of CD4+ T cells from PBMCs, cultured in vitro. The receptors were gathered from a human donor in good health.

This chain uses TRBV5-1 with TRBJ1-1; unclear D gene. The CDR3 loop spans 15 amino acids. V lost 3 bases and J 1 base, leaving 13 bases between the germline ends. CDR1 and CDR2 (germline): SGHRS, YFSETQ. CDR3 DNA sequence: TGCGCCAGCAGCTCCTTCCCGGGAAGGAACACTGAAGCTTTCTTT. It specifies CASSSFPGRNTEAFF.

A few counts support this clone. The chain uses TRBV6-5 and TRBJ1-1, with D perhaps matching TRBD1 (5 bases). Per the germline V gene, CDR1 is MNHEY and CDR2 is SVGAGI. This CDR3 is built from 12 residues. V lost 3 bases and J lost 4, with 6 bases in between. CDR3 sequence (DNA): TGTGCCAGCAGTTATGGGGGCACTGAAGCTTTCTTT. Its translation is CASSYGGTEAFF.

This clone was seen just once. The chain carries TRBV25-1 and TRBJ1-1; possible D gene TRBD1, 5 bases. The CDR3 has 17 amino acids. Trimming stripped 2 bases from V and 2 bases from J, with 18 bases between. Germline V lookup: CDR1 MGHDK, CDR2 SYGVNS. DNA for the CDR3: TGTGCCAGCAGTGAAGGAAGGGGAGGCTCAATCAACACTGAAGCTTTCTTT. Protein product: CASSEGRGGSINTEAFF.

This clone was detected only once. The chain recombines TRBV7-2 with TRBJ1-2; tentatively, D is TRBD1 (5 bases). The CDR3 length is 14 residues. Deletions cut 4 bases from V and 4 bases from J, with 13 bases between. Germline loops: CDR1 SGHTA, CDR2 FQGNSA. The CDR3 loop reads CASSSDPGPYGYTF. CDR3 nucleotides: TGTGCCAGCAGCTCAGACCCAGGGCCCTATGGCTACACCTTC.

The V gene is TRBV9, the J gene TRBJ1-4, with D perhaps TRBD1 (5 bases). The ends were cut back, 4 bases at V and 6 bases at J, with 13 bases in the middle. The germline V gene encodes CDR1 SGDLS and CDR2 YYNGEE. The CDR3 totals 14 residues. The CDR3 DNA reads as TGTGCCAGCAGCCCTCGGGGGGAACATGAAAAACTGTTTTTT. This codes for CASSPRGEHEKLFF.

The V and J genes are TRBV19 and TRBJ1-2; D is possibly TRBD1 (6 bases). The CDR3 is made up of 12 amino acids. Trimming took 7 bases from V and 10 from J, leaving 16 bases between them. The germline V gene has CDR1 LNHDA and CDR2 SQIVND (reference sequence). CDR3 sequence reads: CASTDRTAAYTF. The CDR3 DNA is TGTGCCAGTACCGATCGGACAGCCGCCTACACCTTC.

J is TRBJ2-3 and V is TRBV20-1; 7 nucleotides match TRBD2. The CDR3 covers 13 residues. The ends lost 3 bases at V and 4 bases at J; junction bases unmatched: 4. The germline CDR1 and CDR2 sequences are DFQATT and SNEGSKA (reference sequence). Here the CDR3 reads CSASSLAADTQYF. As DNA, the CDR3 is TGCAGTGCTAGTAGCCTAGCGGCAGATACGCAGTATTTT.

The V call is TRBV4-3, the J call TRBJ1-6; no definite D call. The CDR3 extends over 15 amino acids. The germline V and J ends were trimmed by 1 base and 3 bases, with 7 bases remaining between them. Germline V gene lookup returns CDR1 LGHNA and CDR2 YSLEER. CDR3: CASSQVRNYNSPLHF. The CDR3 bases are TGCGCCAGCAGCCAAGTGCGGAACTATAATTCACCCCTCCACTTT.

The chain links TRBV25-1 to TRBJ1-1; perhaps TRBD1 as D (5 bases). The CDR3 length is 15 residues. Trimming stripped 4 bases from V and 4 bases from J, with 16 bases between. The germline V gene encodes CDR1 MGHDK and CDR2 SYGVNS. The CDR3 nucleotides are TGTGCCAGCAGTGGCTCAGGGAGGCGGGGCACTGAAGCTTTCTTT. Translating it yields CASSGSGRRGTEAFF.

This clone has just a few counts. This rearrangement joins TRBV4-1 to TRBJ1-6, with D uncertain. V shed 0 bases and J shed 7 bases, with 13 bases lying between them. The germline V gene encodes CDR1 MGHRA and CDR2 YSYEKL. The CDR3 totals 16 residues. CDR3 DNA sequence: TGCGCCAGCAGCCAAGAATTGACAAAGACAAATTCACCCCTCCACTTT. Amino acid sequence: CASSQELTKTNSPLHF.

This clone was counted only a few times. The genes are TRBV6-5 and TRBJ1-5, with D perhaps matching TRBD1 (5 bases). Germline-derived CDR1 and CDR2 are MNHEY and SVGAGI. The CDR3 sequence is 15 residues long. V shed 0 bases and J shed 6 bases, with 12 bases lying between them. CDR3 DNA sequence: TGTGCCAGCAGTTACTCGGCAGGGCCTAGTCAGCCCCAGCATTTT. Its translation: CASSYSAGPSQPQHF.

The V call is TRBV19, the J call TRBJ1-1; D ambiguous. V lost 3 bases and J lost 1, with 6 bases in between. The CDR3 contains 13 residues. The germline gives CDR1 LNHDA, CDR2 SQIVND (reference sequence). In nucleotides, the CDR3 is TGTGCCAGTAGTATTCAGCGGAACACTGAAGCTTTCTTT. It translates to CASSIQRNTEAFF. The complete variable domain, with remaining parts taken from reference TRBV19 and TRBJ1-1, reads DGGITQSPKYLFRKEGQNVTLSCEQNLNHDAMYWYRQDPGQGLRLIYYSQIVNDFQKGDIAEGYSVSREKKESFPLTVTSAQKNPTAFYLCASSIQRNTEAFFGQGTRLTVV.

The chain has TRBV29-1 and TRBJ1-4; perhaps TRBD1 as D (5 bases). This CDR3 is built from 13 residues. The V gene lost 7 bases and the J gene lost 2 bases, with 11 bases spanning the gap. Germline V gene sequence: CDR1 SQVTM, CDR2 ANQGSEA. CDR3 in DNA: TGCAGCGCCAGGGTACACACTAATGAAAAACTGTTTTTT. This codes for CSARVHTNEKLFF. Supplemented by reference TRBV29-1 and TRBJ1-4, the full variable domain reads SAVISQKPSRDICQRGTSLTIQCQVDSQVTMMFWYRQQPGQSLTLIATANQGSEATYESGFVIDKFPISRPNLTFSTLTVSNMSPEDSSIYLCSARVHTNEKLFFGSGTQLSVL.

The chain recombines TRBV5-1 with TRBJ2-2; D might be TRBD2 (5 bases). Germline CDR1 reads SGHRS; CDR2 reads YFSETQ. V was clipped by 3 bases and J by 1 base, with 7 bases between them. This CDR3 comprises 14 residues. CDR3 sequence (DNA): TGCGCCAGCAGCTGGACTGAGAACACCGGGGAGCTGTTTTTT. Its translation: CASSWTENTGELFF. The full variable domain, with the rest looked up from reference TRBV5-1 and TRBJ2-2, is KAGVTQTPRYLIKTRGQQVTLSCSPISGHRSVSWYQQTPGQGLQFLFEYFSETQRNKGNFPGRFSGRQFSNSRSEMNVSTLELGDSALYLCASSWTENTGELFFGEGSRLTVL.

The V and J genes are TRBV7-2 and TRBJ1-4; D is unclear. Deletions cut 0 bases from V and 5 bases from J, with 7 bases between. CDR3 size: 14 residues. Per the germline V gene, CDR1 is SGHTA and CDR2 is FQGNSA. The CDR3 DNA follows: TGTGCCAGCAGCTTAGCGGGAAACAATGAAAAACTGTTTTTT. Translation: CASSLAGNNEKLFF.

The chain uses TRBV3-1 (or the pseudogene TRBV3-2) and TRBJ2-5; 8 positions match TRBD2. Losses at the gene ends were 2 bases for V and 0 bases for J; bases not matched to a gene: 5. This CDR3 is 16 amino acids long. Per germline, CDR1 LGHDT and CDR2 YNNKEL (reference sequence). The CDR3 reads CASSQNAAGDQETQYF. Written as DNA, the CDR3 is TGTGCCAGCAGCCAAAATGCAGCGGGGGACCAAGAGACCCAGTACTTC.

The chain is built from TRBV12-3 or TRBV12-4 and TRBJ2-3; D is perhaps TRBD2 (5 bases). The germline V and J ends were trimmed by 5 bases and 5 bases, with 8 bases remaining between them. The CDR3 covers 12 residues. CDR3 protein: CASSTRRDTQYF. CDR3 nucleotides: TGTGCCAGCAGTACTAGAAGAGATACGCAGTATTTT.

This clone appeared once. The CDR3 sequence: CASSKWTSGSEQYF. CDR3 bases: TGTGCCAGTAGTAAGTGGACTAGCGGGAGCGAGCAGTACTTC. This rearrangement joins TRBV19 to TRBJ2-7; 13 positions agree with TRBD2. Germline V gives CDR1 LNHDA, CDR2 SQIVND (reference sequence). CDR3 length: 14 amino acids. V gave up 4 bases and J gave up 6 bases; unmatched junction bases: 3.

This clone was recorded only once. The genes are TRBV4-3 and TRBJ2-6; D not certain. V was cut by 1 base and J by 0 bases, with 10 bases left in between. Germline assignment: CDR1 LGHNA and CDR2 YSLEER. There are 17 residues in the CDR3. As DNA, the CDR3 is TGCGCCAGCAGCCAAGTCTTGAGGACCTCTGGGGCCAACGTCCTGACTTTC. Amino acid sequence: CASSQVLRTSGANVLTF.

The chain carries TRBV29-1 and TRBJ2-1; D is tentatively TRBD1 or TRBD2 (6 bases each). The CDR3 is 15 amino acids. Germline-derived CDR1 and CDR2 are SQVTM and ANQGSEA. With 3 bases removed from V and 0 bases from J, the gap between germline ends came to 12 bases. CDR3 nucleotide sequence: TGCAGCGTTGATTCGGGGGCAGGCTCCTACAATGAGCAGTTCTTC. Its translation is CSVDSGAGSYNEQFF.

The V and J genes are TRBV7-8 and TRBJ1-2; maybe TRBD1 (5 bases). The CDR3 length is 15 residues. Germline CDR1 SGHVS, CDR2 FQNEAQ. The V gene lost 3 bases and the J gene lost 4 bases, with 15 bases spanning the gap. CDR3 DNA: TGTGCCAGCAGCTTCGCTTCGGTAGGGACCTATGGCTACACCTTC. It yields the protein CASSFASVGTYGYTF. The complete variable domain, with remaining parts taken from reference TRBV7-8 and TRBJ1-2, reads GAGVSQSPRYKVAKRGQDVALRCDPISGHVSLFWYQQALGQGPEFLTYFQNEAQLDKSGLPSDRFFAERPEGSVSTLKIQRTQQEDSAVYLCASSFASVGTYGYTFGSGTRLTVV.

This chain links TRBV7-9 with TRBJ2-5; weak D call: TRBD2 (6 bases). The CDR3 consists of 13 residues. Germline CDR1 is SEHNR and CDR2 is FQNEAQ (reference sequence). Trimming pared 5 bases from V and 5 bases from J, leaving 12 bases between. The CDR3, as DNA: TGTGCCAGCAGCGTCATGGGGGGTGAGACCCAGTACTTC. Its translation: CASSVMGGETQYF.